The 6 T cell receptor beta chains presented below share a single source sample, sequenced in a study of blood T cell repertoires in COVID-19. TCRdb's copy holds only in-frame clones and misses some; the assay was immunoSEQ multiplex PCR. The sample has some 150,000 clones; approximately 78% are singletons. The sequencing input was PBMCs or T cells enriched from blood (not recorded which). The receptors come from a woman between 50 and 59 years old who had recovered from COVID-19.

J is TRBJ2-3 and V is TRBV1; the DNA was not compared with TRBD2, the D call given in the table. TRBV1 is designated a pseudogene. The CDR3 contains 20 residues. The DNA for the CDR3 is TGCACCAGCAGCCAAGATAAGCGGGCGGGGCTAGCGGGGATCACAGATACGCAGTATTTT. It is translated as CTSSQDKRAGLAGITDTQYF.

The chain employs TRBV18 and TRBJ2-5; D uncertain. Germline CDR1 and CDR2: KGHSH and LQKENI. The CDR3 runs to 14 residues. Trimming took off 0 bases at V and 1 base at J, with 6 bases between the two ends. CDR3 region: CASSPPGSQETQYF. In DNA, the CDR3 is TGTGCCAGCTCACCACCTGGTAGCCAAGAGACCCAGTACTTC.

This clone was recorded once. One end of the junction varies from germline; a read error may be responsible. The J gene is TRBJ1-2, the V gene TRBV6-6; D possibly corresponds to TRBD1 (6 bases). CDR3 length equals 14 residues. CDR1 and CDR2 from the germline V gene are MNHNY and SVGAGI (reference sequence). CDR3 bases: TGTACCAGCAGCCCCAACGGGGGGGCTATCGGCTACACCTTC. Protein sequence: CTSSPNGGAIGYTF.

The chain couples TRBV4-2 to TRBJ2-2; D call uncertain. From germline, CDR1 is LGHNA and CDR2 YNFKEQ. This CDR3 is 15 amino acids long. V gave up 4 bases and J gave up 6 bases, with 15 bases separating them. The CDR3 DNA is TGTGCCAGCAGCCGAAGAGCGTACGCGGCCGGGGAGCTGTTTTTT. Its translation is CASSRRAYAAGELFF.

This clone was found once. The chain combines TRBV30 with TRBJ2-1; weak D call: TRBD2 (6 bases). CDR1 and CDR2 (germline): GTSNPN, SVGIG (reference sequence). Between the trimmed V and J ends, which lost 1 base and 1 base, there was a span of 14 bases. CDR3 length: 16 residues. CDR3 amino acids: CAWSARGLQSYNEQFF. CDR3 coding DNA: TGTGCCTGGAGTGCCCGGGGACTCCAGTCCTACAATGAGCAGTTCTTC. The full variable domain, completed using reference TRBV30 and TRBJ2-1, is SQTIHQWPATLVQPVGSPLSLECTVEGTSNPNLYWYRQAAGRGLQLLFYSVGIGQISSEVPQNLSASRPQDRQFILSSKKLLLSDSGFYLCAWSARGLQSYNEQFFGPGTRLTVL.

The rearrangement links TRBV2 to TRBJ2-5; 9 positions match TRBD1. The CDR3 totals 13 residues. The trim removed 4 bases at V and 3 bases at J, leaving 0 bases unmatched. Germline CDR1 is SNHLY and CDR2 is FYNNEI. The CDR3 bases are TGTGCCAGCAGTGGGACAGGGGAAGAGACCCAGTACTTC. It encodes CASSGTGEETQYF.